This TCR beta chain was sequenced during a study of patients and donors after allogeneic stem cell transplantation. TCRdb passed the RT-PCR reads through MiXCR, listing each CDR3 protein once. The data show roughly 190,000 distinct CDR3 sequences, roughly two fifths seen once. The CDR3 extends over 14 amino acids. The germline V gene encodes CDR1 SQVTM and CDR2 ANQGSEA. Trimming pared 3 bases from V and 4 bases from J, leaving 15 bases between. The sequenced sample was blood, either unsorted or a sorted T cell fraction (not recorded which). The chain carries TRBV29-1 and TRBJ1-1; D is possibly TRBD1 (6 bases). This sequence originates from a human donor who was either an allogeneic HSCT recipient or a stem cell or donor lymphocyte infusion donor (not recorded which). It is not recorded whose cells these are; they may come from a transplant donor. In DNA, the CDR3 is TGCAGCGTTGATGAAGTGGGGGGCGGCACTGAAGCTTTCTTT. As protein: CSVDEVGGGTEAFF.